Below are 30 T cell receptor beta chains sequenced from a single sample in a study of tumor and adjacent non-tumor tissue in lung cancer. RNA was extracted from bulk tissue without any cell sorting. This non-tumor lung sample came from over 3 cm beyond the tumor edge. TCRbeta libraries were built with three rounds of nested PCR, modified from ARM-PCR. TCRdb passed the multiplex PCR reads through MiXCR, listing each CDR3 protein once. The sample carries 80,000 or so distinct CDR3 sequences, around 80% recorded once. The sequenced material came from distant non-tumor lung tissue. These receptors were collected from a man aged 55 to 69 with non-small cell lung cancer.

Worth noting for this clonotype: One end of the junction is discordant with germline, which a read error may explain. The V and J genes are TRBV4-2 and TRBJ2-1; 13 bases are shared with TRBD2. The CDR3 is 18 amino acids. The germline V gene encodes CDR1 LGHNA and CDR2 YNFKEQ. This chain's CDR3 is CASSQDGAGTSGINGQFF. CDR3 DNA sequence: TGTGCCAGCAGCCAAGATGGGGCTGGGACTAGCGGGATCAATGGGCAGTTCTTC.

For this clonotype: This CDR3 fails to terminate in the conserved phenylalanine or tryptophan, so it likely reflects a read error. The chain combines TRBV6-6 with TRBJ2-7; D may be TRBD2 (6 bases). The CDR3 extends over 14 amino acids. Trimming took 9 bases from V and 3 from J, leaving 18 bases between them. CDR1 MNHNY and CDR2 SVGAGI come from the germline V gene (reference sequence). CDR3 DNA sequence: TGTGCCAGTAGTCCTAGCGAGAGAAACTACGAGCAGTACCTC. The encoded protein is CASSPSERNYEQYL.

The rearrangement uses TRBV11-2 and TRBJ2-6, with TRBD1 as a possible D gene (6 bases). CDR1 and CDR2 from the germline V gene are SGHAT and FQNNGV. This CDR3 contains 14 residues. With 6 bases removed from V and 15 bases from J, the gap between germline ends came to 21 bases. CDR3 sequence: CASSPISGDNPLTF. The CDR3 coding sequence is TGTGCCAGCAGTCCTATCTCTGGGGACAACCCCCTGACTTTC.

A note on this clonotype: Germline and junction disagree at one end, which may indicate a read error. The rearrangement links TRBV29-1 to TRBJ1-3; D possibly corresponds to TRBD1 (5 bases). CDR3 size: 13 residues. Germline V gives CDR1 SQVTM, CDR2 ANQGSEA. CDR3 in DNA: TGCAGCGTTGCGGGGGGTTCTGGAAACGCCATATATTTT. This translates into CSVAGGSGNAIYF.

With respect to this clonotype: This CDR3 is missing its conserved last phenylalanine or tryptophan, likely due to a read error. CDR3 bases: TGTGTCAACAGCTCTACAGGGGAAGATACCCAGTACCTC. Translation: CVNSSTGEDTQYL. This chain links TRBV11-2 with TRBJ2-5; TRBD1 aligns across 7 bases. The CDR3 covers 13 residues. From germline, CDR1 is SGHAT and CDR2 FQNNGV.

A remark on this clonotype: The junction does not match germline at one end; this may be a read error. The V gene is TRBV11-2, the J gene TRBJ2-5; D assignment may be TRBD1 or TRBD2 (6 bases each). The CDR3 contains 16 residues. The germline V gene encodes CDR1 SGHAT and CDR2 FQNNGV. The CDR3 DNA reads TGTGCCAGCAGCTCCACAATAGGGGGGCCAAGGGAGACCCAGTATTTC. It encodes CASSSTIGGPRETQYF.

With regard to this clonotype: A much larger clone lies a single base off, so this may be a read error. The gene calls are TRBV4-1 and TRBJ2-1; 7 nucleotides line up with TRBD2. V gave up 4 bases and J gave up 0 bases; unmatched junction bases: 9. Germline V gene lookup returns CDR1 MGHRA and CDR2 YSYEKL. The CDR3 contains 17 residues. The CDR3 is CASSPGLVQSSYNEQFF. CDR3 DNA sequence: TGCGCCAGCAGCCCCGGACTAGTCCAAAGCTCCTACAATGAGCAGTTCTTC.

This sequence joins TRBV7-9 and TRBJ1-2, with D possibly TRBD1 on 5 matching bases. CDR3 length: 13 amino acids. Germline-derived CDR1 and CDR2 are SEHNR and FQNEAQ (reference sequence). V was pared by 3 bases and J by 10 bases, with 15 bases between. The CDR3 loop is CASSFGGGFSYTF. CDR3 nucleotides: TGTGCCAGCAGCTTTGGGGGTGGGTTTTCCTACACCTTC.

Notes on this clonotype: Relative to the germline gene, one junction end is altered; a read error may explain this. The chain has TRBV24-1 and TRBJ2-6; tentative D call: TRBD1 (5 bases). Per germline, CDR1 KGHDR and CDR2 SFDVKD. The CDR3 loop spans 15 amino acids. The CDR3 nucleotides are TGTGCCACCAGTGATTCACCAGCTGGGGCCAACGTCCTGGCTTTC. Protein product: CATSDSPAGANVLAF.

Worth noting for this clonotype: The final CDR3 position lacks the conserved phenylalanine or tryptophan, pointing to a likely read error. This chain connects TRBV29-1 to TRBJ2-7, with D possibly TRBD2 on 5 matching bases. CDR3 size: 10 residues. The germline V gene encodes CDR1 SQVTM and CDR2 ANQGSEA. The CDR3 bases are TGTAGCGTTGTTCAGCACGAGCAGTACTCC. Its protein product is CSVVQHEQYS.

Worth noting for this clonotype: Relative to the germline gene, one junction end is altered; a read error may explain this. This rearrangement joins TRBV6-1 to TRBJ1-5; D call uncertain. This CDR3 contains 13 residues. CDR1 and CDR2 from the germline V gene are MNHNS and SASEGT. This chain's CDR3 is CAISATLYEPQHF. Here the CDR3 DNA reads TGTGCCATCAGTGCTACACTATATGAGCCCCAGCATTTT.

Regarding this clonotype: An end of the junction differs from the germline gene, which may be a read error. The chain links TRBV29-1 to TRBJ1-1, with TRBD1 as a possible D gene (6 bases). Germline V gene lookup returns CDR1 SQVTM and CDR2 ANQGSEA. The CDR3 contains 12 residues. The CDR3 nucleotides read TGCAGCATTGCCACCAGGGACACTGAAGTTTTCTTT. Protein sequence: CSIATRDTEVFF. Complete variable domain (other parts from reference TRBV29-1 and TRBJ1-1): SAVISQKPSRDICQRGTSLTIQCQVDSQVTMMFWYRQQPGQSLTLIATANQGSEATYESGFVIDKFPISRPNLTFSTLTVSNMSPEDSSIYLCSIATRDTEVFFGQGTRLTVV.

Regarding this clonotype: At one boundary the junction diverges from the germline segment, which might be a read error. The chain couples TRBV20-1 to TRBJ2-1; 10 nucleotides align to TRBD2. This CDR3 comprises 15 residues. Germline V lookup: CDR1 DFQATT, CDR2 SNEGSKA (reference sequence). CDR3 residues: CSALGLASCYDEQFF. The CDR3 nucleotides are TGCAGTGCTCTGGGACTAGCGAGCTGCTACGATGAGCAGTTCTTC.

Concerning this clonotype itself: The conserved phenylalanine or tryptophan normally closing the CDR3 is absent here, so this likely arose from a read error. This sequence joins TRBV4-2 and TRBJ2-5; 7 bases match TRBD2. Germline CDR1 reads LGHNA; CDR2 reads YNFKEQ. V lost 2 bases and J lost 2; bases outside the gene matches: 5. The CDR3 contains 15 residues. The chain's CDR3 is CASSQKGGPQETQYL. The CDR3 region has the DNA TGTGCCAGCAGCCAAAAGGGAGGGCCTCAAGAGACCCAGTACTTA.

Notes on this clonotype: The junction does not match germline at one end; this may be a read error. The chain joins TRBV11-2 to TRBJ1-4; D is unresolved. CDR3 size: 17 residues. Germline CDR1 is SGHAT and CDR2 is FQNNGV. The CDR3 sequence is CASSLVPQRSSNEKLLF. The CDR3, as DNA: TGTGCCAGCAGTTTAGTCCCGCAGCGTAGTTCTAATGAAAAACTGTTATTT.

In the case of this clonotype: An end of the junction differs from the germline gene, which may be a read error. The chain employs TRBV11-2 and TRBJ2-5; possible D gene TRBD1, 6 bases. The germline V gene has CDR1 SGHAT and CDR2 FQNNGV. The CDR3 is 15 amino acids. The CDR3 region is CASSLNWGQQETQYF. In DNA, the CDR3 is TGTGCCAGCAGCTTGAACTGGGGGCAACAAGAGACACAGTACTTC.

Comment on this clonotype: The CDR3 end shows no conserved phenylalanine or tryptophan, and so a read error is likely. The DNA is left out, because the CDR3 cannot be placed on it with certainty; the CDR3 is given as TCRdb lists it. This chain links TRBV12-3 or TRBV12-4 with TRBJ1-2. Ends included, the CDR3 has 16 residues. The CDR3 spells CASRPLKTRGSDGYTI.

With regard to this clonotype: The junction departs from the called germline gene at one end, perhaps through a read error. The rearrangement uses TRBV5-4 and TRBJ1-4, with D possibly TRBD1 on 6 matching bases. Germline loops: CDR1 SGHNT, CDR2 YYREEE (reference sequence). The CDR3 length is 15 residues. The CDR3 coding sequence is TGTGCCAGCAGCCTGGGACATGGTCGCGGTGAAATACTGTTTTTT. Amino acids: CASSLGHGRGEILFF.

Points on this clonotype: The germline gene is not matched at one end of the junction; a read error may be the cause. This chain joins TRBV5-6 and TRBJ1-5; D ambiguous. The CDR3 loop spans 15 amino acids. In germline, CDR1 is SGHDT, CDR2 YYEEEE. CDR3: CANSLIGSGNKPQHF. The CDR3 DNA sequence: TGTGCCAACAGCTTAATAGGGAGCGGCAATAAGCCCCAGCATTTT.

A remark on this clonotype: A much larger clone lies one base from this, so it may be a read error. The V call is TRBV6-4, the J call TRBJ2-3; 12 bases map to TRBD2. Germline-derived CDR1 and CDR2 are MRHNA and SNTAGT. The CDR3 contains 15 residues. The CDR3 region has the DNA TGTGCCAGCAGTGTGACTAGCGGGGGCACACATACGCAGTATTTT. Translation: CASSVTSGGTHTQYF.

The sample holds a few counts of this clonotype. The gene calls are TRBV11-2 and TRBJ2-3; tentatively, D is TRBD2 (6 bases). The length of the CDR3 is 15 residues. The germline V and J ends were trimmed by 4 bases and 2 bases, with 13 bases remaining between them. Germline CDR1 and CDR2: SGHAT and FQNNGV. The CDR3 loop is CASSSGRQYTDTQYF. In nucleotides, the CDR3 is TGTGCCAGCAGCTCAGGGAGGCAATACACAGATACGCAGTATTTT.

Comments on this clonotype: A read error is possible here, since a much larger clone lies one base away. CDR3 coding DNA: TGTGCCAACAGTGAATCATCGGGGGGGCCTGATGAGCAGTTCTTC. This codes for CANSESSGGPDEQFF. The chain links TRBV6-1 to TRBJ2-1; TRBD2 agrees at 8 bases. Germline V lookup: CDR1 MNHNS, CDR2 SASEGT. The length of the CDR3 is 15 residues.

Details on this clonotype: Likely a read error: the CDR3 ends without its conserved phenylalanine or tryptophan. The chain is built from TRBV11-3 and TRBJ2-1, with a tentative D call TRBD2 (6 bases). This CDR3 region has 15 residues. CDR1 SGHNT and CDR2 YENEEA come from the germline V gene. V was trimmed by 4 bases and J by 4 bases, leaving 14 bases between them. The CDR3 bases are TGTGCCAGCAGCTCCCTAGCGCGAGGTTACAATGAGCAGTTCCTC. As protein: CASSSLARGYNEQFL.

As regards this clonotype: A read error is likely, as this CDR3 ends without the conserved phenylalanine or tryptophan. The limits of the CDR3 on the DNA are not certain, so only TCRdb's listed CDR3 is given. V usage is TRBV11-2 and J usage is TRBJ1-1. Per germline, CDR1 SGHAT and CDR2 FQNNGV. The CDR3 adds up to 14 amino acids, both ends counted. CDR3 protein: CASSLFGRCTETFI.

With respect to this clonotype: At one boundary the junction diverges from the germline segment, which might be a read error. The CDR3 DNA follows: TGCAGTGTTAAGGGGACTAGCGGGGGAGACACCGGAGAGCTGTTTTTT. As protein: CSVKGTSGGDTGELFF. The chain has TRBV20-1 and TRBJ2-2, with 14 bases lining up with TRBD2. The CDR3 totals 16 residues. Looked up from germline, CDR1 is DFQATT and CDR2 is SNEGSKA (reference sequence).

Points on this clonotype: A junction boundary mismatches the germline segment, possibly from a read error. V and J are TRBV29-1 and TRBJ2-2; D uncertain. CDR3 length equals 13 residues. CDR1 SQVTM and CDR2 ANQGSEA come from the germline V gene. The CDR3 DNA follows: TGCATCGTTGCAGCCAGGAACACCGGGGAGCTGTTTTTT. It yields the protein CIVAARNTGELFF.

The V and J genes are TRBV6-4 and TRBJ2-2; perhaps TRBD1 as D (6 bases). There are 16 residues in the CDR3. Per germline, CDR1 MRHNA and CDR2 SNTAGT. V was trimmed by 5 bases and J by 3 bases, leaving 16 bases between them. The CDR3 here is CASSTSQGSDTGELFF. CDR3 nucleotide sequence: TGTGCCAGCAGTACCTCACAGGGTTCGGACACCGGGGAGCTGTTTTTT.

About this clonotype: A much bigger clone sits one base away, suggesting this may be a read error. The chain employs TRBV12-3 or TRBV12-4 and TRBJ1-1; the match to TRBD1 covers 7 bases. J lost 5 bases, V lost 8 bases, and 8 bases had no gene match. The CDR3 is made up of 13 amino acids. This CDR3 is CASRAKGATEAFF. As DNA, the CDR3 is TGTGCCAGCCGCGCTAAGGGGGCTACTGAAGCTTTCTTT.

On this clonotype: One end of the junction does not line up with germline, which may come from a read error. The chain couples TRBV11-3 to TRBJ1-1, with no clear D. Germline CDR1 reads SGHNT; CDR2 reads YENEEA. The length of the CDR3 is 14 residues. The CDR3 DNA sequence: TGTGCCAGTAGCTCGCACGGACTGCAGAGTGAAGTTTTCTTT. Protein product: CASSSHGLQSEVFF.

CDR3 DNA: TGTGCCAGCAGTGAACAAACTGGCGGGGATAAGACCCAGTACTTC. Protein: CASSEQTGGDKTQYF. The gene calls are TRBV6-1 and TRBJ2-5; D is perhaps TRBD2 (6 bases). CDR1 MNHNS and CDR2 SASEGT come from the germline V gene. CDR3 size: 15 residues. The germline V and J ends were trimmed by 2 bases and 6 bases, with 16 bases remaining between them.